This T cell receptor (beta chain) was captured by sequencing in a study of regulatory and conventional T cells in RAG deficiency. General study findings and limits: Compared with controls, unique Treg TCR beta sequences dropped roughly 94-fold in Omenn syndrome and CID/AS.

The germline CDR1 and CDR2 sequences are MGHRA and YSYEKL. This CDR3 has 14 amino acids. V dropped 1 base and J dropped 2 bases, with 8 bases sitting between them. Clones were sequenced by immunoSEQ multiplex PCR, and TCRdb holds only the in-frame ones, with some missing. The table shows 5,000 to 6,500 clones, with 92% occurring only once. Remarks on this clone: Its antigen is unidentified.

Sequencing was done on a sample of CD8+ T cells sorted from blood. The sequence was obtained from a human donor with RAG deficiency presenting as severe combined immunodeficiency. This chain links TRBV4-1 with TRBJ2-5; D unclear. The DNA of the CDR3 is TGCGCCAGCAGCCAAGGGCCGCTGCAAGAGACCCAGTACTTC. Translation gives CASSQGPLQETQYF.